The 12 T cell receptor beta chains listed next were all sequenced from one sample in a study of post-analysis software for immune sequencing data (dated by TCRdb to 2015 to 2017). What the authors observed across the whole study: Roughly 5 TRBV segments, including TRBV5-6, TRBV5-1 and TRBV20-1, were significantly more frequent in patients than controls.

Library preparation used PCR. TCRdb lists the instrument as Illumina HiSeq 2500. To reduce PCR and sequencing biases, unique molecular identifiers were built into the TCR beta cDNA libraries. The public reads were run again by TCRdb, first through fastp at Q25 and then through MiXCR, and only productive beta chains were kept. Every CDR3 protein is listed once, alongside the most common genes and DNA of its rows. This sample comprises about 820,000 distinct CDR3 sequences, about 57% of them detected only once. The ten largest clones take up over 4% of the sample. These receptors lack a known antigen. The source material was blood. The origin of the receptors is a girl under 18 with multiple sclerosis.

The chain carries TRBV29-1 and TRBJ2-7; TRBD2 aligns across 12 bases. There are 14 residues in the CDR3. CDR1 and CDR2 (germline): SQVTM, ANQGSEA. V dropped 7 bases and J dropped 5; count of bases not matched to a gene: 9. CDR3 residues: CSGQTSGSNDEQYF. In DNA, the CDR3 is TGCAGCGGGCAGACTAGCGGGAGCAACGACGAGCAGTACTTC.

The CDR3 DNA is TGTGCCAGCAGTTTCGGACAGGGCCCTCGGAATGAGCAGTTCTTC. It yields the protein CASSFGQGPRNEQFF. V gene TRBV12-3 or TRBV12-4 combines with J gene TRBJ2-1; TRBD1 agrees at 8 bases. CDR3 size: 15 residues. The trim removed 3 bases at V and 7 bases at J, leaving 8 bases unmatched.

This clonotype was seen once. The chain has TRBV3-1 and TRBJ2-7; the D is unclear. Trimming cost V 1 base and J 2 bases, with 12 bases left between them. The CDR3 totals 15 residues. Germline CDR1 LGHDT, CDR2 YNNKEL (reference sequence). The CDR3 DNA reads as TGTGCCAGCAGCCAAGTCCCCCACCTGGCCTACGAGCAGTACTTC. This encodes CASSQVPHLAYEQYF.

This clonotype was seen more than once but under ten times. The CDR3 sequence: CASSHQLIQETQYF. The CDR3 region has the DNA TGTGCCAGCAGCCACCAACTAATTCAAGAGACCCAGTACTTC. This chain connects TRBV11-2 to TRBJ2-5; D ambiguous. Between the trimmed V and J ends, which lost 5 bases and 2 bases, there was a span of 12 bases. Germline V lookup: CDR1 SGHAT, CDR2 FQNNGV. There are 14 residues in the CDR3.

CDR3 coding DNA: TGCAGTGCTAGAAGGGGGGGGGACGCTGAAGCTTTCTTT. Protein sequence: CSARRGGDAEAFF. J is TRBJ1-1 and V is TRBV20-1; possible D gene TRBD1, 6 bases. Germline V gives CDR1 DFQATT, CDR2 SNEGSKA (reference sequence). The V and J ends lost 2 bases and 6 bases respectively, with 13 bases between them. The CDR3 covers 13 residues.

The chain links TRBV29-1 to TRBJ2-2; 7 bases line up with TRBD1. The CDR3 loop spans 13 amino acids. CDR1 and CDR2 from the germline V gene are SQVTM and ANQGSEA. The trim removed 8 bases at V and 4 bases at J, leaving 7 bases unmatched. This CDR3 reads CSIDRVGTGELFF. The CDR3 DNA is TGCAGCATCGACAGGGTCGGCACCGGGGAGCTGTTTTTT.

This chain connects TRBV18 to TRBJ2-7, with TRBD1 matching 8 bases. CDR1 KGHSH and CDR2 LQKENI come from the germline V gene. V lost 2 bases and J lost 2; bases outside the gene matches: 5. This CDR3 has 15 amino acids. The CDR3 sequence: CASSPEDRATYEQYF. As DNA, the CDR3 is TGTGCCAGCTCACCAGAGGACAGGGCTACCTACGAGCAGTACTTC.

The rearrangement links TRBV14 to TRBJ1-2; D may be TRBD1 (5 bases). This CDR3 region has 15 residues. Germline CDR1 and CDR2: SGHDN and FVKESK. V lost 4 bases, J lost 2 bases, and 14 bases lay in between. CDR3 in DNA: TGTGCCAGCAGCCCTCATCTTGGGGACAACTATGGCTACACCTTC. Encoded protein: CASSPHLGDNYGYTF.

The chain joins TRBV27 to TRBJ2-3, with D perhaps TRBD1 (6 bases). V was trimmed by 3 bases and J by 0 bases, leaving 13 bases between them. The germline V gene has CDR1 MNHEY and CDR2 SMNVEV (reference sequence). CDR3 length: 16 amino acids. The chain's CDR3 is CASSFIWTVSTDTQYF. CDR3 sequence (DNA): TGTGCCAGCAGTTTTATTTGGACAGTGAGCACAGATACGCAGTATTTT.

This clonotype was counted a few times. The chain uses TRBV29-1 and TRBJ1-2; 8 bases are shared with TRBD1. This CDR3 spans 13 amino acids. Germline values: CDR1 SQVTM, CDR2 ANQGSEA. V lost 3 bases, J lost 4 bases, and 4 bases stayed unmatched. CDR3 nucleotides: TGCAGCGTTGATAACAGGGGGATCTATGGCTACACCTTC. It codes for CSVDNRGIYGYTF.

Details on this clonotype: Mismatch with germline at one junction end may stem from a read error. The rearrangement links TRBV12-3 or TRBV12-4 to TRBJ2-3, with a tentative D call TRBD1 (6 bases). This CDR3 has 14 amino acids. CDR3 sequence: CASSLRGNTDAQYF. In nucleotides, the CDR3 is TGTGCCAGCAGTTTAAGGGGGAACACAGATGCGCAGTATTTT.

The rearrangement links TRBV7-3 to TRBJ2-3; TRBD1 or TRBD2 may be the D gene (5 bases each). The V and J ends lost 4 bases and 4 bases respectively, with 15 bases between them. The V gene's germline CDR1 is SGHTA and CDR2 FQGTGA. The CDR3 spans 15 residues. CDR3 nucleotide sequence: TGTGCCAGCAGCTCCGGGGCTTTATCCTCAGATACGCAGTATTTT. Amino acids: CASSSGALSSDTQYF.